Detailed here is one T cell receptor (beta chain). This entry comes from a study of blood T cell repertoires in COVID-19. Overall study: The origin of the acute and convalescent COVID-19 samples was the United States, Italy and Spain.

Study processing details: Researchers report that nucleated cell counts were estimated from reference gene primer amplification. Method: immunoSEQ multiplex PCR; TCRdb's copy keeps in-frame clones and lacks some. The V and J calls and the clone size are those of that table, but D and trimming were determined from the DNA. The sample gives approximately 140,000 clones, around 80% of which show up once; about 2.3% is in the top ten. With 6 bases removed from V and 7 bases from J, the gap between germline ends came to 12 bases. This CDR3 spans 12 amino acids. The source is a man aged 40-50 years with acute COVID-19. Sequenced material: PBMCs or T cells enriched from blood (not recorded which). This chain connects TRBV12-3 or TRBV12-4 to TRBJ1-1; D is possibly TRBD1 (6 bases). CDR3 coding DNA: TGTGCCAGCAGAATGGACAGCATTGAAGCTTTCTTT. Translated, it gives CASRMDSIEAFF.